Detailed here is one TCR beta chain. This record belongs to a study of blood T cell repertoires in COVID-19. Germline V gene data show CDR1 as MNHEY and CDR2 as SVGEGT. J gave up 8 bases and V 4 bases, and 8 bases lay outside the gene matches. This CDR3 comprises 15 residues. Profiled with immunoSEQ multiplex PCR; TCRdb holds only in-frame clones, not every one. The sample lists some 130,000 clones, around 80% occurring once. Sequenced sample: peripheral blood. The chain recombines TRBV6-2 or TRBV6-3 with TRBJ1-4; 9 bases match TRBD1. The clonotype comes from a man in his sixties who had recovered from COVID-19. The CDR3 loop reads CASSSPGQGKEKLFF. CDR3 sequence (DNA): TGTGCCAGCAGTTCCCCGGGACAGGGCAAAGAAAAACTGTTTTTT.